The 17 T cell receptor beta chains listed next were all sequenced from one sample in a study of blood T cell repertoires in COVID-19. The method was immunoSEQ multiplex PCR; TCRdb's version includes in-frame clones alone and lacks a portion of them. The sample carries 130,000 to 150,000 clones, around 79% recorded once. Sequencing was performed on peripheral blood. Every receptor here comes from a woman aged 70-85 years with COVID-19, enrolled during active disease.

The rearrangement joins TRBV27 to TRBJ1-6; D is unclear. Trimming removed 3 bases from V and 7 bases from J, with 10 bases in between. The germline gives CDR1 MNHEY, CDR2 SMNVEV (reference sequence). The CDR3 contains 14 residues. In DNA form, the CDR3 reads TGTGCCAGCAGTTTCGGACTGATAAATTCACCCCTCCACTTT. This codes for CASSFGLINSPLHF.

The chain couples TRBV30 to TRBJ1-5, with D maybe TRBD1 (5 bases). Germline lookup yields CDR1 GTSNPN and CDR2 SVGIG (reference sequence). Trimming removed 0 bases at V and 1 base at J, with 10 bases between. The length of the CDR3 is 15 residues. The DNA for the CDR3 is TGTGCCTGGAGTGTACTGGGGCAAAGCAATCAGCCCCAGCATTTT. It yields the protein CAWSVLGQSNQPQHF.

This sequence joins TRBV5-1 and TRBJ2-6; D gene unclear. V lost 3 bases, J lost 0 bases, and 7 bases lay in between. This CDR3 contains 15 residues. The germline gives CDR1 SGHRS, CDR2 YFSETQ. The CDR3 protein is CASSWQTSGANVLTF. The DNA for the CDR3 is TGCGCCAGCAGCTGGCAAACCTCTGGGGCCAACGTCCTGACTTTC. Full variable domain (rest looked up from reference TRBV5-1 and TRBJ2-6): KAGVTQTPRYLIKTRGQQVTLSCSPISGHRSVSWYQQTPGQGLQFLFEYFSETQRNKGNFPGRFSGRQFSNSRSEMNVSTLELGDSALYLCASSWQTSGANVLTFGAGSRLTVL.

The chain joins TRBV6-6 to TRBJ1-6, with D possibly being TRBD1 (6 bases). Per the germline V gene, CDR1 is MNHNY and CDR2 is SVGAGI (reference sequence). This CDR3 is built from 14 residues. V lost 10 bases, J lost 7 bases, and 17 bases lay in between. The CDR3 sequence is CATRSQGSNSPLHF. Written as DNA, the CDR3 is TGTGCCACCCGGTCACAGGGCTCAAATTCACCCCTCCACTTT.

The rearrangement uses TRBV6-1 and TRBJ2-3; maybe TRBD2 (5 bases). The length of the CDR3 is 16 residues. V shed 4 bases and J shed 1 base, with 15 bases lying between them. In germline, CDR1 is MNHNS, CDR2 SASEGT. The chain's CDR3 is CASSALGSVRTDTQYF. DNA for the CDR3: TGTGCCAGCAGTGCCCTGGGGAGCGTTCGCACAGATACGCAGTATTTT.

The rearrangement links TRBV9 to TRBJ1-2; 8 bases are a match to TRBD1. Trimming removed 4 bases from V and 8 bases from J; junction bases left unmatched: 10. The V gene's germline CDR1 is SGDLS and CDR2 YYNGEE. The CDR3 is 14 amino acids. CDR3 coding DNA: TGTGCCAGCAGCAGGGAGGGGACAGGACTGGGCTACACCTTC. Translating gives CASSREGTGLGYTF.

The chain is built from TRBV2 and TRBJ2-3; 8 nucleotides line up with TRBD1. The CDR3 covers 16 residues. Germline V gives CDR1 SNHLY, CDR2 FYNNEI. The V segment lost 6 bases and the J segment 4 bases; nucleotides outside the gene matches: 12. The CDR3 is CASRNLGQGVSDTQYF. The CDR3 nucleotides are TGTGCCAGCAGGAACCTCGGACAGGGTGTATCAGATACGCAGTATTTT. The full variable domain, with the rest looked up from reference TRBV2 and TRBJ2-3, is EPEVTQTPSHQVTQMGQEVILRCVPISNHLYFYWYRQILGQKVEFLVSFYNNEISEKSEIFDDQFSVERPDGSNFTLKIRSTKLEDSAMYFCASRNLGQGVSDTQYFGPGTRLTVL.

V usage is TRBV30 and J usage is TRBJ1-5; D call uncertain. The CDR3 has 13 residues. CDR1 and CDR2 from the germline V gene are GTSNPN and SVGIG (reference sequence). Trimming removed 3 bases at V and 1 base at J, with 7 bases between. CDR3 loop: CAWSQNSNQPQHF. The CDR3 DNA reads as TGTGCCTGGAGCCAGAACAGCAATCAGCCCCAGCATTTT.

The genes are TRBV7-3 and TRBJ1-6; D is unresolved. The CDR3 spans 13 residues. Germline-derived CDR1 and CDR2 are SGHTA and FQGTGA. V was shortened by 2 bases and J by 8 bases, with 7 bases between the two germline ends. The DNA of the CDR3 is TGTGCCAGCAGCTTATACGGGGATTCACCCCTCCACTTT. This codes for CASSLYGDSPLHF.

The chain combines TRBV6-2 or TRBV6-3 with TRBJ1-2, with D tentatively TRBD1 (6 bases). Germline CDR1 is MNHEY and CDR2 is SVGEGT. Trimming left V 4 bases short and J 0 bases short, with 18 bases between. CDR3 size: 17 residues. The CDR3 region is CASSWSDSLSANYGYTF. The CDR3 DNA sequence: TGTGCCAGCAGTTGGTCGGACAGCTTATCAGCTAACTATGGCTACACCTTC.

This chain links TRBV5-6 with TRBJ2-3, with 11 nucleotides matching TRBD2. Germline CDR1 and CDR2: SGHDT and YYEEEE. V trimming: 5 bases; J trimming: 9 bases; junction bases outside the gene matches: 2. This CDR3 is 12 amino acids long. CDR3 amino acids: CASSRTSGTQYF. In nucleotides, the CDR3 is TGTGCCAGCAGTCGGACTAGCGGGACGCAGTATTTT.

The J gene is TRBJ2-7, the V gene TRBV11-2, with D perhaps matching TRBD2 (7 bases). V was pared by 0 bases and J by 5 bases, with 14 bases between. CDR3 size: 15 residues. From germline, CDR1 is SGHAT and CDR2 FQNNGV. The CDR3: CASSLEGGGAHEQYF. The CDR3 region has the DNA TGTGCCAGCAGCTTAGAGGGGGGGGGCGCCCACGAGCAGTACTTC. Using reference TRBV11-2 and TRBJ2-7 for the parts outside the CDR3, the full variable domain is EAGVAQSPRYKIIEKRQSVAFWCNPISGHATLYWYQQILGQGPKLLIQFQNNGVVDDSQLPKDRFSAERLKGVDSTLKIQPAKLEDSAVYLCASSLEGGGAHEQYFGPGTRLTVT.

This clone was counted many times. The V call is TRBV27, the J call TRBJ1-1; a weak D match, TRBD1 (6 bases). The CDR3 runs 13 residues. The V and J ends lost 5 bases and 4 bases respectively, with 11 bases between them. The germline V gene has CDR1 MNHEY and CDR2 SMNVEV (reference sequence). The CDR3 nucleotides read TGTGCCAGCAGTAGACAGGTCGGCACTGAAGCTTTCTTT. This encodes CASSRQVGTEAFF.

The V call is TRBV3-1 (or the pseudogene TRBV3-2), the J call TRBJ1-4, with D unclear. The length of the CDR3 is 15 residues. Germline V gives CDR1 LGHDT, CDR2 YNNKEL (reference sequence). The V gene lost 7 bases and the J gene lost 0 bases, with 12 bases spanning the gap. CDR3 region: CASTRGVATNEKLFF. In DNA, the CDR3 is TGTGCCAGCACACGGGGAGTTGCAACTAATGAAAAACTGTTTTTT.

The chain couples TRBV7-8 to TRBJ2-2; TRBD1 matches at 9 bases. The ends lost 4 bases at V and 4 bases at J; junction bases unmatched: 4. This CDR3 spans 15 amino acids. Germline CDR1 is SGHVS and CDR2 is FQNEAQ. For the CDR3, the DNA is TGTGCCAGCAGCTGGACAGGGGCGAGCACCGGGGAGCTGTTTTTT. Amino acid sequence: CASSWTGASTGELFF.

Of note for this clone: The conserved final phenylalanine or tryptophan is absent from the CDR3, which likely points to a read error. The limits of the CDR3 on the DNA are not certain, so only TCRdb's listed CDR3 is given. The chain uses TRBV20-1 and TRBJ1-1; the D call of TRBD1 is as the table states it, not checked on the DNA. Germline assignment: CDR1 DFQATT and CDR2 SNEGSKA (reference sequence). The CDR3 is made up of 9 amino acids, end residues included. The CDR3 reads CSATPTGHL.

This chain uses TRBV7-9 with TRBJ2-4; 9 positions match TRBD2. The CDR3 totals 18 residues. J lost 0 bases, V lost 2 bases, and 8 bases had no gene match. Germline V gene data show CDR1 as SEHNR and CDR2 as FQNEAQ (reference sequence). The CDR3 sequence is CASSLLISGGLAKNIQYF. The CDR3 bases are TGTGCCAGCAGCTTACTTATTAGCGGGGGTCTAGCCAAAAACATTCAGTACTTC.